This entry is about one TCR beta chain. The data are from a study of T cells in Graves' hyperthyroidism and ophthalmopathy. This CDR3 has 16 residues. V was clipped by 3 bases and J by 6 bases; unmatched bases: 6. Germline CDR1 and CDR2: SNHLY and FYNNEI. Graves' hyperthyroidism is called stable when ophthalmopathy does not progress within 18 months. Hyperthyroidism, newly diagnosed and lasting under 2 months, affected patients aged 18 to 65. RNA transcripts were the template for amplifying TCR beta CDR3 regions. HTBI primers drove first-round RT-PCR of the TCR CDR3. TCRdb used MiXCR to reprocess the multiplex PCR reads, holding one entry per CDR3 protein. The sample includes around 520,000 distinct CDR3 sequences, about 14% seen only once; the top ten take 11% to 15%.

The receptor's source is a middle-aged woman with Graves' hyperthyroidism. This chain uses TRBV2 with TRBJ2-1; 12 nucleotides match TRBD2. Material: blood. The CDR3 coding sequence is TGTGCCAGCAGTGATAGAAGACTAGCGGGAGTCAATGAGCAGTTCTTC. Protein: CASSDRRLAGVNEQFF.